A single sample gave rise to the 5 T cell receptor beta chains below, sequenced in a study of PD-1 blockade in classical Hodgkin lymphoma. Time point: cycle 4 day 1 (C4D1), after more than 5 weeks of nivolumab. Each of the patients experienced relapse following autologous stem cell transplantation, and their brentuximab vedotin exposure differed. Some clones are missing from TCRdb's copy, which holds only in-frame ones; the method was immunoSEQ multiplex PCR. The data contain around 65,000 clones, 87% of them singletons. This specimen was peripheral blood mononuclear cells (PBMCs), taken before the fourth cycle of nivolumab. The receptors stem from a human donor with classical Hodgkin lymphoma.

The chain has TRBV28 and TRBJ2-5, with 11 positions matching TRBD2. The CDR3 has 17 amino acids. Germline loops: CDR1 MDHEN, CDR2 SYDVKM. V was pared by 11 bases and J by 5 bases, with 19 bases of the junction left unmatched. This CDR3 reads CASRRGSGGASWETQYF. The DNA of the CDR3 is TGTGCCTCACGGAGAGGTAGCGGGGGGGCAAGTTGGGAGACCCAGTACTTC. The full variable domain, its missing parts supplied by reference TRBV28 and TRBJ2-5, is DVKVTQSSRYLVKRTGEKVFLECVQDMDHENMFWYRQDPGLGLRLIYFSYDVKMKEKGDIPEGYSVSREKKERFSLILESASTNQTSMYLCASRRGSGGASWETQYFGPGTRLLVL.

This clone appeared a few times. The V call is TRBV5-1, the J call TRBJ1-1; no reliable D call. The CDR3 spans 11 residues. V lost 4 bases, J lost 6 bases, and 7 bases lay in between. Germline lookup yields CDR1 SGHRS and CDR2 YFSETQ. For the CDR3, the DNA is TGCGCCAGCAGCATTGGCCCTGAAGCTTTCTTT. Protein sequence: CASSIGPEAFF.

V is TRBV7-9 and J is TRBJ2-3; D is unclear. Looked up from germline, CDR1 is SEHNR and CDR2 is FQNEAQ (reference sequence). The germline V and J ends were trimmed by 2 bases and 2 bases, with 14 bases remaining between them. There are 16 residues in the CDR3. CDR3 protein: CASSLPTARSTDTQYF. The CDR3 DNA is TGTGCCAGCAGCTTACCGACGGCCCGTTCCACAGATACGCAGTATTTT.

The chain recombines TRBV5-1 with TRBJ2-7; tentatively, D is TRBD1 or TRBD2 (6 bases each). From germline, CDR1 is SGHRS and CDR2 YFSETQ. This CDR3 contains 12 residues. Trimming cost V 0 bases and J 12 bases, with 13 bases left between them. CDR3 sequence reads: CASSLGGGPSYF. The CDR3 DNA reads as TGCGCCAGCAGCTTGGGTGGGGGGCCGTCGTACTTC. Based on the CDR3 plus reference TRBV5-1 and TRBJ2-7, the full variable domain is KAGVTQTPRYLIKTRGQQVTLSCSPISGHRSVSWYQQTPGQGLQFLFEYFSETQRNKGNFPGRFSGRQFSNSRSEMNVSTLELGDSALYLCASSLGGGPSYFGPGTRLTVT.

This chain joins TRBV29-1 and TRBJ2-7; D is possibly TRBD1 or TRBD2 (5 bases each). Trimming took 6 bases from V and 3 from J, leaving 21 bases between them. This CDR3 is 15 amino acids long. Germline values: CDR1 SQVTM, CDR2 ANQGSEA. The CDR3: CSVQLDDTGGYEQYF. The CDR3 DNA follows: TGCAGCGTACAACTCGACGATACTGGGGGCTACGAGCAGTACTTC.